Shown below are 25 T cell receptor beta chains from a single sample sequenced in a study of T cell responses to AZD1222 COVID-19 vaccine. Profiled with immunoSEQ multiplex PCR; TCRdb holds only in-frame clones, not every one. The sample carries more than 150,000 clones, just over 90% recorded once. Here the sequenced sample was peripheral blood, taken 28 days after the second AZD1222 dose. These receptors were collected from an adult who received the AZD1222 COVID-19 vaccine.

The CDR3 DNA is TGTGCCAGTAGTATAGGGGCCCCGGGCAGGGGGTCGGGCAGTGAGCAGTTCTTC. It translates to CASSIGAPGRGSGSEQFF. The rearrangement uses TRBV19 and TRBJ2-1, with 7 bases identical to TRBD1. The V and J ends lost 1 base and 9 bases, in that order; junction bases with no gene match: 18. The CDR3 has 18 amino acids. CDR1 and CDR2 from the germline V gene are LNHDA and SQIVND (reference sequence).

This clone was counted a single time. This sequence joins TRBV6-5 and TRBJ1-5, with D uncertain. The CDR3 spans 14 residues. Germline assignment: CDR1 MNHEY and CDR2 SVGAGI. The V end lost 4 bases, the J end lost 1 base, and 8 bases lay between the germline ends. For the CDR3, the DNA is TGTGCCAGCAGTTTACGACGGAGCAATCAGCCCCAGCATTTT. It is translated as CASSLRRSNQPQHF.

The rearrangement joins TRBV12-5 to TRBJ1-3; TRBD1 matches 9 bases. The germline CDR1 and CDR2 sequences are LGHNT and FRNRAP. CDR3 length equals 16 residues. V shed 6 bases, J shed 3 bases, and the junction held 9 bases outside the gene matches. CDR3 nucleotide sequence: TGTGCTAGTGGCGTCACAGGGGGCCGGTATGGAAACACCATATATTTT. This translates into CASGVTGGRYGNTIYF.

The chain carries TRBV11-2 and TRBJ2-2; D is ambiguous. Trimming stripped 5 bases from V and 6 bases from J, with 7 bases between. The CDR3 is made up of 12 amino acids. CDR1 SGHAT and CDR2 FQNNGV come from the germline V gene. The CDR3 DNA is TGTGCCAGCAGCCGGACGTCCGGGGAGCTGTTTTTT. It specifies CASSRTSGELFF. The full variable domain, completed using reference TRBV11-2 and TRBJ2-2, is EAGVAQSPRYKIIEKRQSVAFWCNPISGHATLYWYQQILGQGPKLLIQFQNNGVVDDSQLPKDRFSAERLKGVDSTLKIQPAKLEDSAVYLCASSRTSGELFFGEGSRLTVL.

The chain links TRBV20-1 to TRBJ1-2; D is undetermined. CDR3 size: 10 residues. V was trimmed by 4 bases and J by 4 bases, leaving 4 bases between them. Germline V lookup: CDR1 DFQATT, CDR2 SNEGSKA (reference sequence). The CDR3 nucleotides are TGCAGTGCTAAAGGCTATGGCTACACCTTC. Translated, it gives CSAKGYGYTF.

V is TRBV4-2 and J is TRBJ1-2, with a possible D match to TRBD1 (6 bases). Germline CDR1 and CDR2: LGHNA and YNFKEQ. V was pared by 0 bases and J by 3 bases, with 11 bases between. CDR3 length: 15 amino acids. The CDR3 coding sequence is TGTGCCAGCAGCCAAGACAGGGGATTGTACTATGGCTACACCTTC. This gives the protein CASSQDRGLYYGYTF.

The CDR3 spells CASSGIGLINEQFF. In DNA, the CDR3 is TGTGCCAGCAGCGGGATTGGACTGATCAATGAGCAGTTCTTC. V gene TRBV9 combines with J gene TRBJ2-1; D is possibly TRBD2 (5 bases). This CDR3 contains 14 residues. Between the trimmed V and J ends, which lost 3 bases and 6 bases, there was a span of 13 bases. CDR1 is SGDLS and CDR2 is YYNGEE in the germline V gene.

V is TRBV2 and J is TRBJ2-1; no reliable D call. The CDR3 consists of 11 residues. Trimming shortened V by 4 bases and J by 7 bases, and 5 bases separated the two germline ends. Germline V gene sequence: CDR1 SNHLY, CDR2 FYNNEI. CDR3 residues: CASSARNEQFF. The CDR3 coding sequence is TGTGCCAGCAGTGCTAGAAATGAGCAGTTCTTC.

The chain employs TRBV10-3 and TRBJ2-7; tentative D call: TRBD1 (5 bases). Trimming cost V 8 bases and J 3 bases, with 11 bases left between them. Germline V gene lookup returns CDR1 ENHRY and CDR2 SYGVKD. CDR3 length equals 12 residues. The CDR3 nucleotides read TGTGCCATCGGGGAACAGGTCTACGAGCAGTACTTC. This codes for CAIGEQVYEQYF.

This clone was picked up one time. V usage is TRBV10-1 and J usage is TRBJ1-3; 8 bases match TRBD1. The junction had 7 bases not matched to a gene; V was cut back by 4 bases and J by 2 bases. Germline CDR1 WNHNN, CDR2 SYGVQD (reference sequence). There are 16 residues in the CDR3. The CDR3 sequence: CASSASQQGAGNTIYF. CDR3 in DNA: TGCGCCAGCAGTGCCTCTCAACAGGGGGCTGGAAACACCATATATTTT.

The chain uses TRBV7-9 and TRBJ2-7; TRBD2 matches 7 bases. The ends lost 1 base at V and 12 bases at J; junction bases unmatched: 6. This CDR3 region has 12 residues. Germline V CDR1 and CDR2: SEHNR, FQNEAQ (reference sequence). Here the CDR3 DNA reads TGTGCCAGCAGCTTAGAGCAGGGAGGGTGGTACTTC. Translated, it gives CASSLEQGGWYF.

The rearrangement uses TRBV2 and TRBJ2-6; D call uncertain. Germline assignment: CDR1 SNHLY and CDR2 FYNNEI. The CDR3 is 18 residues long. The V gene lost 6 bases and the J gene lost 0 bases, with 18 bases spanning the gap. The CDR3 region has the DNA TGTGCCAGCAGCGCCAGAGCCAGTTTTAGCTCTGGGGCCAACGTCCTGACTTTC. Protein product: CASSARASFSSGANVLTF.

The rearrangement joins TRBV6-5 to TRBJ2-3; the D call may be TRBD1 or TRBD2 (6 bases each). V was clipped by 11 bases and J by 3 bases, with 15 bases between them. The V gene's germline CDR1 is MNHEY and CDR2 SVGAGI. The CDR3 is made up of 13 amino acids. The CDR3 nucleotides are TGTGCCCTGATATCGGGGGCTACAGATACGCAGTATTTT. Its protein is CALISGATDTQYF.

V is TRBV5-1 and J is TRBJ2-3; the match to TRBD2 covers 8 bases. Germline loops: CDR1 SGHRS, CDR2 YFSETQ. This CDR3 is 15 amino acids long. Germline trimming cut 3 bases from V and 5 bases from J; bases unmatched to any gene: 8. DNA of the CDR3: TGCGCCAGCAGCTCCCCGGGACTAGGGGGAGATACGCAGTATTTT. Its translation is CASSSPGLGGDTQYF.

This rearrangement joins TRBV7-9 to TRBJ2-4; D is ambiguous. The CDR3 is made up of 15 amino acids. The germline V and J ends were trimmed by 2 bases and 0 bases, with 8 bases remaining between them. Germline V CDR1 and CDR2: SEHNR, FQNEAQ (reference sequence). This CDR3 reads CASSLNRIAKNIQYF. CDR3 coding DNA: TGTGCCAGCAGCTTAAATAGGATAGCCAAAAACATTCAGTACTTC.

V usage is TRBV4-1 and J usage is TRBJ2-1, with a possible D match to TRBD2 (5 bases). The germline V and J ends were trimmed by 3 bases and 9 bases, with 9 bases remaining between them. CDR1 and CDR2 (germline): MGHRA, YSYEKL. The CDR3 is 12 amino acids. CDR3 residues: CASSQGVREQFF. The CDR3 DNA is TGCGCCAGCAGCCAGGGAGTACGTGAGCAGTTCTTC.

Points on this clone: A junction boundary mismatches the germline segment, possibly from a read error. CDR3 in amino acids: CASRQGLSRPPETQYF. In DNA form, the CDR3 reads TGTGCCAGCAGACAAGGGTTGAGCAGGCCCCCAGAGACCCAGTACTTC. The chain has TRBV3-1 (or the pseudogene TRBV3-2) and TRBJ2-5; no clear D. The CDR3 length is 16 residues. Germline lookup yields CDR1 LGHDT and CDR2 YNNKEL (reference sequence).

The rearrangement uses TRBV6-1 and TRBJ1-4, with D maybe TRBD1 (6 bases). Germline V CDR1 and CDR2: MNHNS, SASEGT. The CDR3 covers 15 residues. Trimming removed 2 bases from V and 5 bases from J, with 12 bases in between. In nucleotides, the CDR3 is TGTGCCAGCAGTGAATCTAGCGGGGGCAATGAAAAACTGTTTTTT. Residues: CASSESSGGNEKLFF.

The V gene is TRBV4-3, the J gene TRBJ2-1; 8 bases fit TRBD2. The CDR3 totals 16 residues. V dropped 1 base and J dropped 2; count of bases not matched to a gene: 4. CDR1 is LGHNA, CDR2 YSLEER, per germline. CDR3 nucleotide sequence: TGCGCCAGCAGCCAAGTACCTAGCGGGCCCTACAATGAGCAGTTCTTC. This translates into CASSQVPSGPYNEQFF.

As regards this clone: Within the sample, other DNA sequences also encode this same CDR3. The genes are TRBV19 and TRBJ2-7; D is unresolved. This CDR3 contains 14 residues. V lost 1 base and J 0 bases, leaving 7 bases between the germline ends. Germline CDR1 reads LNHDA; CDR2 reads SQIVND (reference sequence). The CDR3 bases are TGTGCCAGTAGTATAGTTGGCAGCTCCTACGAGCAGTACTTC. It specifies CASSIVGSSYEQYF. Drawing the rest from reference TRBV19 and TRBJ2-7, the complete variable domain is DGGITQSPKYLFRKEGQNVTLSCEQNLNHDAMYWYRQDPGQGLRLIYYSQIVNDFQKGDIAEGYSVSREKKESFPLTVTSAQKNPTAFYLCASSIVGSSYEQYFGPGTRLTVT.

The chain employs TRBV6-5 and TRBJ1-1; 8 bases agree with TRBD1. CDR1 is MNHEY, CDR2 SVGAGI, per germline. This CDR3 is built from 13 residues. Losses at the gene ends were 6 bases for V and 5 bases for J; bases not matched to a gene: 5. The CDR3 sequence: CASRDRERTEAFF. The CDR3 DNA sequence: TGTGCCAGCAGGGACAGGGAGAGGACTGAAGCTTTCTTT.

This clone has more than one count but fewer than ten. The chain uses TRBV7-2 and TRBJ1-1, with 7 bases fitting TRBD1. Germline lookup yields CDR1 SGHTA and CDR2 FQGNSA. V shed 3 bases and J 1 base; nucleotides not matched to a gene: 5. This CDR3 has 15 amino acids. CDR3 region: CASSFVNRGNTEAFF. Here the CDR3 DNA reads TGTGCCAGCAGCTTTGTTAACAGGGGGAACACTGAAGCTTTCTTT.

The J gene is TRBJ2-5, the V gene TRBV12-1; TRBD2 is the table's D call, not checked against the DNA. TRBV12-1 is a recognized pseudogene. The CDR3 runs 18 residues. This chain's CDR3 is CASTTLGLGLAGEETQYF. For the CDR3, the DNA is TGTGCCAGCACCACTTTGGGTTTAGGACTAGCGGGAGAGGAGACCCAGTACTTC.

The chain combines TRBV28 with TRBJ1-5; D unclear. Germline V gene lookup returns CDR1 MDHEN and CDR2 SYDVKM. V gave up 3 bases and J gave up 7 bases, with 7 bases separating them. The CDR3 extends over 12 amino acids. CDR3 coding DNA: TGTGCCAGCAGTTTTGTCTGGCAGCCCCAGCATTTT. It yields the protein CASSFVWQPQHF.

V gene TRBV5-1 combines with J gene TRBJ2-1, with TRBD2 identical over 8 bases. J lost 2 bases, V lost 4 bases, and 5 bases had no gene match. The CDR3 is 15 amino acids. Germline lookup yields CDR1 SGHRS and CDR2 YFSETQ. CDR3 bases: TGCGCCAGCAGCACGACTAGCGAGGCCTACAATGAGCAGTTCTTC. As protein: CASSTTSEAYNEQFF.